This T cell receptor beta chain was obtained from a study of blood T cell repertoires in COVID-19. Turning to the study itself: The United States, Italy and Spain supplied acute and convalescent COVID-19 samples. T cells, B-cell-depleted T cells, or PBMCs provided the cDNA or gDNA that served as material.

In germline, CDR1 is SNHLY, CDR2 FYNNEI. V was trimmed by 4 bases and J by 0 bases, leaving 10 bases between them. This CDR3 has 15 amino acids. Per the study methods: Researchers report that nucleated cell counts were estimated from reference gene primer amplification. Libraries were prepared by immunoSEQ multiplex PCR; TCRdb keeps only in-frame clonotypes and omits some of them. V, J and clone size are taken as reported in that table, and D and trimming were inferred from the DNA itself. Among around 95,000 clones listed, approximately 84% were seen once. The material sequenced was peripheral blood. The clonotype was recovered from a woman older than 75 with acute or convalescent COVID-19. The chain uses TRBV2 and TRBJ1-5, with D possibly matching TRBD1 (5 bases). The CDR3, as DNA: TGTGCCAGCAGTGCAGGGCAGGCTAGCAATCAGCCCCAGCATTTT. Amino acid sequence: CASSAGQASNQPQHF.